Each of the 3 T cell receptor beta chains below was sequenced from the same sample in a study of Ad26.COV2.S vaccination and SARS-CoV-2 variants (dated by TCRdb to the early 2020s). The method behind the library was the immunoSEQ multiplex PCR assay. Here the immuneACCESS table is served through TCRdb, limited to in-frame sequences with V and J called. Missing clones are a known gap in these copies; in checked studies unresolved V genes cover under half, and the rest lacks a known reason. For this sample the table gives 400,000 to 500,000 clones, of which roughly 87% were detected only once. The ten largest clones take up about 2.5% of the sample. Read against the paper, the sample's treatment or condition label means: about 20 received Ad26.COV2.S at low or high dose, single or two shots; about 5 received placebo; per-sample allocation not given. Repertoires of vaccine and placebo recipients were sequenced from samples taken on day 63 after the first injection.

Sequencing was performed on peripheral blood, taken in a trial of Ad26.COV2.S vaccine versus placebo. These receptors all stem from a person aged 18-65 years who received the Ad26.COV2.S COVID-19 vaccine or a placebo.

V gene TRBV28 combines with J gene TRBJ2-7, with TRBD2 identical over 7 bases. V shed 7 bases and J 2 bases; nucleotides not matched to a gene: 5. CDR1 and CDR2 from the germline V gene are MDHEN and SYDVKM. The CDR3 is 13 amino acids. CDR3 in DNA: TGTGCCAGCACCTCGGGGGGAACCTACGAGCAGTACGTC. This encodes CASTSGGTYEQYV.

The chain links TRBV6-5 to TRBJ2-5; a weak D match, TRBD2 (6 bases). This CDR3 region has 14 residues. The germline V gene encodes CDR1 MNHEY and CDR2 SVGAGI. V was cut by 9 bases and J by 2 bases, with 16 bases left in between. The CDR3 bases are TGTGCCAGTTCTGTGATGGAGGGTCAAGAGACCCAGTACTTC. It codes for CASSVMEGQETQYF.

In this sample, this clone turned up once. This chain connects TRBV5-6 to TRBJ1-1; possibly TRBD1 for D (6 bases). In germline, CDR1 is SGHDT, CDR2 YYEEEE. Trimming cost V 1 base and J 4 bases, with 8 bases left between them. CDR3 length equals 13 residues. The CDR3 DNA follows: TGTGCCAGCAGCTTGTTAGGGGGCACTGAAGCTTTCTTT. This codes for CASSLLGGTEAFF. The full variable domain, in which reference TRBV5-6 and TRBJ1-1 provide the parts outside the CDR3, is DAGVTQSPTHLIKTRGQQVTLRCSPKSGHDTVSWYQQALGQGPQFIFQYYEEEERQRGNFPDRFSGHQFPNYSSELNVNALLLGDSALYLCASSLLGGTEAFFGQGTRLTVV.